These 3 T cell receptor beta chains came from one sample sequenced in a study of T cell responses to AZD1222 COVID-19 vaccine. Data came from immunoSEQ multiplex PCR; TCRdb stores just in-frame clones and leaves some out. The sample lists about 97,000 clones; around nine tenths were seen once. This sample comprised peripheral blood, obtained on day 0 of AZD1222 vaccination. The receptors shown here come from an adult in good health.

This clone showed up just once. The chain has TRBV7-9 and TRBJ1-4; D unclear. The V gene lost 1 base and the J gene lost 7 bases, with 4 bases spanning the gap. CDR3 length: 12 amino acids. Germline-derived CDR1 and CDR2 are SEHNR and FQNEAQ (reference sequence). The CDR3 loop reads CASSLGGEKLFF. In nucleotides, the CDR3 is TGTGCCAGCAGCTTAGGGGGTGAAAAACTGTTTTTT.

The gene calls are TRBV6-2 or TRBV6-3 and TRBJ1-2, with D perhaps matching TRBD1 (5 bases). This CDR3 region has 15 residues. Germline-derived CDR1 and CDR2 are MNHEY and SVGEGT. V was cut by 5 bases and J by 4 bases, with 17 bases left in between. The CDR3 DNA reads TGTGCCAGCAGTCCCCGGGGGGACTATAGCTATGGCTACACCTTC. Translation: CASSPRGDYSYGYTF.

CDR3 in amino acids: CASSYLAGGNNEQFF. CDR3 nucleotides: TGTGCCAGCAGCTATCTGGCAGGGGGGAACAATGAGCAGTTCTTC. The chain recombines TRBV7-2 with TRBJ2-1; perhaps TRBD1 as D (7 bases). Germline V CDR1 and CDR2: SGHTA, FQGNSA. CDR3 length equals 15 residues. Trimming shortened V by 4 bases and J by 5 bases, and 15 bases separated the two germline ends.